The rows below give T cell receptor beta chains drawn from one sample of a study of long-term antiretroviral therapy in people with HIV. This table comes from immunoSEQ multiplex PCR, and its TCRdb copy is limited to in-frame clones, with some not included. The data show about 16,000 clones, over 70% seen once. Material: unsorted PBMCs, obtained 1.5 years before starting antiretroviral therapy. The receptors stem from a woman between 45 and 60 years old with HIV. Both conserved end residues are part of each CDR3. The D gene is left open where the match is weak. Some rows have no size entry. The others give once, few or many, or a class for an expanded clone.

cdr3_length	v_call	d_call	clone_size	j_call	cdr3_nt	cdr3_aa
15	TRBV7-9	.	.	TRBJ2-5	TGTGCCAGCAGCTTGGGCGGGGGCGTGCAAGAGACCCAGTACTTC	CASSLGGGVQETQYF
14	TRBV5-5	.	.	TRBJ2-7	TGTGCCAGCAGCCTGGCGGAGAGACCCTACGAGCAGTACTTC	CASSLAERPYEQYF
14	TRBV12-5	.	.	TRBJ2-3	TGTGCTAGTGGTTTCGGGAATCCAGGGGGGACGCAGTATTTT	CASGFGNPGGTQYF
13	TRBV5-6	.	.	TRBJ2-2	TGTGCCAGCAGCCCTCAGTTTACCGGGGAGCTGTTTTTT	CASSPQFTGELFF
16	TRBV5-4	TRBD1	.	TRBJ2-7	TGTGCCAGCAGCGTACGGACAGGGCTTAGCTCCTACGAGCAGTACTTC	CASSVRTGLSSYEQYF
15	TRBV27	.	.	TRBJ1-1	TGTGCCAGCAGTTCCCTCCAGGGGTTTTCCACTGAAGCTTTCTTT	CASSSLQGFSTEAFF
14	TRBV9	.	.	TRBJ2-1	TGTGCCAGCGGCACCGACGGATCCTACAATGAGCAGTTCTTC	CASGTDGSYNEQFF
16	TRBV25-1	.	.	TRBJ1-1	TGTGCCAGTAGTGAGGGGCGGACTACTATGAACACTGAAGCTTTCTTT	CASSEGRTTMNTEAFF
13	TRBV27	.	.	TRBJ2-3	TGTGCCAGCAGTCTTCAGGGTTCGAATACGCAGTATTTT	CASSLQGSNTQYF
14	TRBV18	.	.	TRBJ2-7	TGTGCCAGCTCACCAGAGACTAGTGCCTACGAGCAGTACTTC	CASSPETSAYEQYF
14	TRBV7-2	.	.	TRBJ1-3	TGTGCCAGCGGGACGGGACTTGGTGGAAACACCATATATTTT	CASGTGLGGNTIYF
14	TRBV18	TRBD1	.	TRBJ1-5	TGTGCCAGCGCCAATACAGGGGCAAATCAGCCCCAGCATTTT	CASANTGANQPQHF
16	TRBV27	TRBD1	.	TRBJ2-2	TGTGCCAGCAGGCCCGGGGACAGGGACAACACCGGGGAGCTGTTTTTT	CASRPGDRDNTGELFF
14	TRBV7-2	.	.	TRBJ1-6	TGTGCCAGCAGCTTAACCGGGACTAATTCACCCCTCCACTTT	CASSLTGTNSPLHF
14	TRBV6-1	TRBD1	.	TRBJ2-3	TGTGCCAGCAGTGCAGACAGGGGCACAGATACGCAGTATTTT	CASSADRGTDTQYF
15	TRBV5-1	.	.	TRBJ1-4	TGCGCCAGCAGCGTCCGACCTGCAACTAATGAAAAACTGTTTTTT	CASSVRPATNEKLFF
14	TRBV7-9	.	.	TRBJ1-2	TGTGCCAGCAGCCATAACAGCAGGGGATCGGGCTACACCTTC	CASSHNSRGSGYTF
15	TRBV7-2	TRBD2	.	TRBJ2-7	TGTGCCAGCAGCCGCGCGGGGGGGCTCGCCTACGAGCAGTACTTC	CASSRAGGLAYEQYF
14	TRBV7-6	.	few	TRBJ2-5	TGTGCCAGCAGCCCCCAGGCAATCCAAGAGACCCAGTACTTC	CASSPQAIQETQYF
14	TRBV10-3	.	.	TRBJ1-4	TGTGCCATCAGCGCCGAGGGATCTAATGAAAAACTGTTTTTT	CAISAEGSNEKLFF
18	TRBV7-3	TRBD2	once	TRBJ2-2	TGTGCCAGCAGCTTAACACCGGGACTAGCGGGGGGGACCGGGGAGCTGTTTTTT	CASSLTPGLAGGTGELFF
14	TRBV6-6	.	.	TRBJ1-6	TGTGCCAGCATGGGGGACGCCTATAATTCACCCCTCCACTTT	CASMGDAYNSPLHF
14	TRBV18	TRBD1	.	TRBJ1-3	TGTGCCAGCTCACAAGGGACAGATGGAAACACCATATATTTT	CASSQGTDGNTIYF
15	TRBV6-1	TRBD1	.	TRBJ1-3	TGTGCCAGCAGGAGGGACAGGGGCTCTGGAAACACCATATATTTT	CASRRDRGSGNTIYF
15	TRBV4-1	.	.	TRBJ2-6	TGCGCCAGCAGCCAGGACACCTCTGGGGCCAACGTCCTGACTTTC	CASSQDTSGANVLTF
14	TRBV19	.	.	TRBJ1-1	TGTGCCAGTAGTACCCCTGGCAGAGGATCAGAAGCTTTCTTT	CASSTPGRGSEAFF
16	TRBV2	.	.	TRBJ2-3	TGTGCCAGCAGTGAACGTGGCCAAACGTGGACAGATACGCAGTATTTT	CASSERGQTWTDTQYF
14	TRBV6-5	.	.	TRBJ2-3	TGTGCCAGCAGTTATAGGTCCCCCACAGATACGCAGTATTTT	CASSYRSPTDTQYF
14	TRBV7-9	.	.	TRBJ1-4	TGTGCCAGAGACATGACAGGCCATAATGAAAAACTGTTTTTT	CARDMTGHNEKLFF
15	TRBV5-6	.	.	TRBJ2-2	TGTGCCAGCAGCTTGGTTCCAGGGAGGACCGGGGAGCTGTTTTTT	CASSLVPGRTGELFF
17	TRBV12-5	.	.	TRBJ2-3	TGTGCTAGTGGTTTGACACAGACCTTTACTAGCACAGATACGCAGTATTTT	CASGLTQTFTSTDTQYF
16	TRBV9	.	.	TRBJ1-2	TGTGCCAGCAGCGTAGGTAATCGGGGGGCTCACTATGGCTACACCTTC	CASSVGNRGAHYGYTF
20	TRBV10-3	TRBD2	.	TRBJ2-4	TGTGCCATCAGTGAGTCGTTAGCGGGGGAGAAAACCATAGCCAAAAACATTCAGTACTTC	CAISESLAGEKTIAKNIQYF
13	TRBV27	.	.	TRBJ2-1	TGTGCCAGCAGGCGCCAGGGATACAATGAGCAGTTCTTC	CASRRQGYNEQFF
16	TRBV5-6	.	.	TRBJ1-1	TGTGCCAGCAGCCCGAATACAGGGCTCTGGGGCACTGAAGCTTTCTTT	CASSPNTGLWGTEAFF
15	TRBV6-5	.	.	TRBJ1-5	TGTGCCAGCAGGGGGCAGGCCAACATCAATCAGCCCCAGCATTTT	CASRGQANINQPQHF
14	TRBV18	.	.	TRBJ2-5	TGTGCCAGCTCATTCCGTAACGGTGAGGAGACCCAGTACTTC	CASSFRNGEETQYF